A single TCR beta chain is shown here with its context. No antigen is known for it. No much larger clonotype is one base removed from it; base qualities were not supplied. Explained via the paper, the time point label denotes: week 47, end of study. A 20-mer mutant IDH1 peptide at 300 micrograms in Montanide made up each vaccine dose, which was injected subcutaneously together with topical imiquimod. Across visits V03 through V10, patients got a total of eight vaccinations, given in weeks 1, 3, 5, 7, 11, 15, 19 and 23. Newly diagnosed WHO grade 3 or 4 IDH1-mutant astrocytomas showing loss of nuclear ATRX were present in the donors. The samples were drawn from NOA16, a multicentre, single-arm, open-label phase I trial in Germany that tested a mutant IDH1 peptide vaccine in humans for the first time. Genomic DNA for TCRB sequencing was extracted from EDTA blood using the DNeasy Blood and Tissue Kit.

The receptor library was made with the immunoSEQ multiplex PCR assay. Rearranged TCR beta chain sequences were amplified using the hsTCRB Kit according to the manufacturer's protocol. TCRB libraries were sequenced on an Illumina MiSeq. For the original study's pipeline: The proprietary platform of the kit vendor was used for demultiplexing, trimming and gene mapping. This immuneACCESS table, as held by TCRdb, lists in-frame sequences with V and J called but not all clones. Of the missing ones, under half trace to an unresolved V gene in checked studies; the others have no known cause. That table is the source of V, J and clone size, and D and trimming were worked out from the DNA. Recorded for this sample are about 67,000 clones; 75% to 90% of them occurred a single time. The ten top clones hold around 4% of the sample. The sample is drawn from a study of a mutant IDH1 vaccine in newly diagnosed glioma (dated by TCRdb to about 2021). With respect to the entire study: Vaccination started 4-6 weeks after radiotherapy alone, or was given together with temozolomide cycles in the groups whose treatment included chemotherapy. Visit V12 was the week-35 safety follow-up and visit V13 was the week-47 end of study. Six visits were used for peripheral blood collection: V03 (baseline), V05, V07, V10, V12 and V13. Before enrollment, most patients had been given radiochemotherapy with temozolomide as standard therapy, while the rest had received either radiotherapy alone or temozolomide alone. Longitudinal TCRB deep sequencing was done for some 26 treated patients, wherever samples were available for exploratory analyses. The 32 treated patients were approximately 60% male and around 40% female, with a mean age of approximately 40 years.

Overall study results and their limits: Availability determined which PBMC samples were chosen for TCRB deep sequencing. Changes in the top peripheral T cell clonotypes picked up by TCRB sequencing did not appear to be linked to pseudoprogression. The authors stated that sample limitations prevented analyses of patient blood samples from being reproduced. Immune responses induced by the vaccine were seen in more than 85% of patients across multiple MHC alleles.

In the germline V gene, CDR1 corresponds to MDHEN and CDR2 to SYDVKM. The CDR3 holds 13 amino acids from the cysteine to the phenylalanine. Only CDR3 DNA remains: 39 bases, in frame from the first base. V loses 5 bases of germline sequence and J loses 6 bases, and the interval between the two ends is 12 bases. The sequenced sample was PBMCs, obtained from a glioma patient whose treatment included an IDH1 peptide vaccine. The rearrangement joined TRBV28 to TRBJ2-3; there is no confident call for the D gene. This receptor was identified in a man younger than 45 with glioma. The DNA reads as follows: TGTGCCAGCAGTCAAAAACCAGAGGATACGCAGTATTTT. This encodes CASSQKPEDTQYF.